Listed below are T cell receptor beta chains from one sample, sequenced in a study of blood T cell repertoires in COVID-19. TCRdb's copy holds only in-frame clones and misses some; the assay was immunoSEQ multiplex PCR. The repertoire has roughly 40,000 clones, about 80% of them found once; the top ten carry 8.5%. The specimen sequenced was peripheral blood. The receptors derive from a man in his sixties or seventies with active or convalescent COVID-19. Each CDR3 is given with its conserved first and last residue. D genes are given only for firm matches.

J	V	D	CDR3
TRBJ2-3	TRBV3-1/TRBV3-2	NA	CASSQASDTQYF
TRBJ2-7	TRBV23-1	TRBD2	CASSILRTSGGHYEQYF
TRBJ1-3	TRBV13	NA	CASSETPRPSGNTIYF
TRBJ1-2	TRBV27	NA	CASREGVPPYGYTF
TRBJ2-1	TRBV5-5	NA	CASSPGGSFYNEQFF
TRBJ1-4	TRBV5-1	NA	CASSLGQYGVEEKLFF
TRBJ2-7	TRBV28	NA	CASSLRGESYEQYF
TRBJ1-5	TRBV27	TRBD1	CASSPRTGYQPQHF
TRBJ2-3	TRBV9	TRBD1	CASNTGQGYTDTQYF
TRBJ1-2	TRBV14	TRBD1	CASSQAPYDRAHTF
TRBJ1-1	TRBV18	NA	CASSRETGHNTEAFF
TRBJ1-6	TRBV24-1	NA	CATTDQVVAPLHF
TRBJ2-1	TRBV11-3	TRBD1	CASSGTGGLNEQFF
TRBJ1-5	TRBV4-1	NA	CASSQDSQKNQPQHF
TRBJ1-2	TRBV5-1	TRBD1	CASSFGTSGGAGYTF
TRBJ2-2	TRBV5-4	TRBD2	CASSSSGGANTGELFF
TRBJ1-4	TRBV7-3	TRBD1	CASSSGTGEKLFF
TRBJ1-6	TRBV28	NA	CASSSGFASYNSPLHF
TRBJ2-7	TRBV6-5	NA	CASSSAGYYEQYF
TRBJ1-2	TRBV7-9	NA	CASTKGAEGGTSYTF
TRBJ1-4	TRBV29-1	NA	CSVSQTAATNEKLFF
TRBJ2-7	TRBV18	TRBD1	CASGQGGSSEQYF
TRBJ2-5	TRBV5-1	TRBD1	CASRTGTGTQYF
TRBJ1-1	TRBV19	NA	CASSIFGGDTEAFF
TRBJ1-6	TRBV3-1/TRBV3-2	NA	CASSHFRRDRLNSPLHF
TRBJ2-7	TRBV9	TRBD1	CASSVGDRAYEQYF
TRBJ2-7	TRBV28	TRBD1	CASSPDDGTGFYEQYF
TRBJ2-5	TRBV3-1/TRBV3-2	TRBD1	CASSQLGQGDQETQYF
TRBJ2-3	TRBV4-1	TRBD2	CASSQGGSGARYTQYF
TRBJ1-6	TRBV30	NA	CAGSTGLTGSPLHF
TRBJ1-5	TRBV28	TRBD1	CASSPRTGLYQPQHF
TRBJ2-1	TRBV28	TRBD2	CATETSGVSNEQFF
TRBJ2-7	TRBV9	TRBD2	CASSARGGNYEQYF
TRBJ1-1	TRBV24-1	TRBD1	CATSDSGQGGGTEAFF
TRBJ1-5	TRBV19	NA	CASSQGLADRPQHF
TRBJ1-1	TRBV18	TRBD1	CASSPQGASNTEAFF
TRBJ2-3	TRBV15	NA	CATSRGGVGYTDTQYF